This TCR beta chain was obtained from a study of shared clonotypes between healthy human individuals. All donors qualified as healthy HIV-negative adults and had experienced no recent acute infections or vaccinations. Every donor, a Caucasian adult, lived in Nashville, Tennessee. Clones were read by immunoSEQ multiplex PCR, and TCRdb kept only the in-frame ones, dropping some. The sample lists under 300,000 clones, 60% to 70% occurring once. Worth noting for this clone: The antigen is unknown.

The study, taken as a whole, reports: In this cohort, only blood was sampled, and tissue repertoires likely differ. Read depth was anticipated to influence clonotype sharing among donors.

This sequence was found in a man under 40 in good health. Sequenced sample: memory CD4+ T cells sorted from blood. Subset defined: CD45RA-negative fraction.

CDR3 sequence: CASKGTGRGDTQYF. In DNA, the CDR3 is TGTGCCAGCAAAGGGACAGGGCGGGGAGATACGCAGTATTTT. The chain joins TRBV28 to TRBJ2-3, with TRBD1 identical over 9 bases. The CDR3 is made up of 14 amino acids. V lost 7 bases and J lost 5; bases outside the gene matches: 7. Germline CDR1 MDHEN, CDR2 SYDVKM.